Listed here is a single T cell receptor beta chain. The CDR3 has 19 amino acids. Germline CDR1 reads LNHDA; CDR2 reads SQIVND (reference sequence). Losses at the gene ends were 2 bases for V and 2 bases for J; bases not matched to a gene: 13. This sample was taken from a study of blood T cell repertoires in COVID-19. Study background: The United States, Italy and Spain provided the acute and convalescent COVID-19 samples. Sample material is recorded as cDNA or gDNA derived from T cells, B-cell-depleted T cells, or PBMCs.

Per the original methods: Estimated nucleated cell counts came from reference gene primer amplification. Sequencing was performed with immunoSEQ multiplex PCR; in TCRdb, only in-frame clones are kept and a portion is missing. V and J calls plus clone size are reproduced from that table; the DNA served to infer D and trimming. The sample consists of around 150,000 clones, about nine tenths of them appearing once. Source material: peripheral blood. This receptor was taken from a man aged 45-60 years with active or convalescent COVID-19. The J gene is TRBJ2-7, the V gene TRBV19; 12 bases are a match to TRBD2. Here the CDR3 DNA reads TGTGCCAGTAGTATAATGAGGGGAAGAGGACTAGCGGGACCCTACGAGCAGTACTTC. It codes for CASSIMRGRGLAGPYEQYF.